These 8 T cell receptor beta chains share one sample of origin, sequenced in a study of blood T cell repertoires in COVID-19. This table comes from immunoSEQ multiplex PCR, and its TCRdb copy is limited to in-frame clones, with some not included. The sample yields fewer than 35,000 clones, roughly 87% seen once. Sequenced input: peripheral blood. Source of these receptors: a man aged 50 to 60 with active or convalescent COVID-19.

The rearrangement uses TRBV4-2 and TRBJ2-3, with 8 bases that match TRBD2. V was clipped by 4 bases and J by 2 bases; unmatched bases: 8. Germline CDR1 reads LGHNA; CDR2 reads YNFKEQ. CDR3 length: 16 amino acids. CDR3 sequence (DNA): TGTGCCAGCAGCCCCCGGGTAGCGGGACCCACAGATACGCAGTATTTT. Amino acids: CASSPRVAGPTDTQYF.

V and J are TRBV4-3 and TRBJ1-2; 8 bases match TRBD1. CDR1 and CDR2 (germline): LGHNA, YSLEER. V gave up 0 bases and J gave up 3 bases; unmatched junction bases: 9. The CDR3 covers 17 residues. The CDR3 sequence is CASSQEPGTGGDYGYTF. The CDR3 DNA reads TGCGCCAGCAGCCAAGAACCGGGCACAGGGGGAGACTATGGCTACACCTTC.

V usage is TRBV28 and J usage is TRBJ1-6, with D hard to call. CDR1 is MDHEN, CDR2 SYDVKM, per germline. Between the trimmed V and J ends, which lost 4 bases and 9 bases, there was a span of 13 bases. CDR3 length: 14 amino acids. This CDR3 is CASSWRTGSSPLHF. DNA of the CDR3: TGTGCCAGCAGTTGGCGGACGGGAAGTTCACCCCTCCACTTT.

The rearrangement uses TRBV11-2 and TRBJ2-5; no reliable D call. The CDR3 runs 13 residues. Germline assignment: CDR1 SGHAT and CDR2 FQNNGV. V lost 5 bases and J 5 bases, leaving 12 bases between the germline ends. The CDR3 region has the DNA TGTGCCAGCAGCCCCTACCAACGGGAGACCCAGTACTTC. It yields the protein CASSPYQRETQYF.

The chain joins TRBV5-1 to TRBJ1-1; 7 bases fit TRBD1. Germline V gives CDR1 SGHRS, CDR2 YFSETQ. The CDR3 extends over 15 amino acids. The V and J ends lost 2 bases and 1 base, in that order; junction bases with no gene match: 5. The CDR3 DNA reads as TGCGCCAGCAGCTTCGTGCCAGGGGGGAACACTGAAGCTTTCTTT. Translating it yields CASSFVPGGNTEAFF. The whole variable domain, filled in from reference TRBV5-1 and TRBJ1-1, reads KAGVTQTPRYLIKTRGQQVTLSCSPISGHRSVSWYQQTPGQGLQFLFEYFSETQRNKGNFPGRFSGRQFSNSRSEMNVSTLELGDSALYLCASSFVPGGNTEAFFGQGTRLTVV.

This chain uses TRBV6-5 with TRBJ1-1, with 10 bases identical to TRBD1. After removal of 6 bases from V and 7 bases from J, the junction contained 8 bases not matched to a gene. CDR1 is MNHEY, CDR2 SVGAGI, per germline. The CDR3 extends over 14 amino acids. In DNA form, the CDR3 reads TGTGCCAGCAGCCTAGACAGGGGGCACTTTGAAGCTTTCTTT. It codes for CASSLDRGHFEAFF.

This CDR3 reads CASSYSGGARGNTIYF. CDR3 nucleotide sequence: TGTGCCAGCAGTTACTCGGGGGGGGCGAGAGGAAACACCATATATTTT. The V gene is TRBV6-5, the J gene TRBJ1-3, with D perhaps TRBD1 (6 bases). The CDR3 is 16 amino acids. CDR1 is MNHEY, CDR2 SVGAGI, per germline. Trimming stripped 0 bases from V and 4 bases from J, with 13 bases between.

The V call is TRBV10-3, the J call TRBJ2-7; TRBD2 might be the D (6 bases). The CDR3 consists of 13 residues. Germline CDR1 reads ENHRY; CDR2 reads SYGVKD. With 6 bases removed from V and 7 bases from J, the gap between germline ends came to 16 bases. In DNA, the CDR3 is TGTGCCATCAGCGCCGGGACTCCTGGTGAGCAGTACTTC. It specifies CAISAGTPGEQYF.